This is a list of T cell receptor beta chains from one sample in a study of siplizumab effects on memory and regulatory T cells. Assay: immunoSEQ multiplex PCR; the TCRdb copy retains only in-frame clones and omits some. This table holds about 40,000 clones, approximately 88% found once. The sequenced material came from naive CD4+ T cells sorted from blood. Every receptor here comes from a human donor in good health. Each CDR3 is given with its conserved first and last residue. Each record gives: V gene, J gene, CDR3 protein.

V: TRBV19
J: TRBJ1-5
CDR3: CASSIYGTAGQPQHF

V: TRBV9
J: TRBJ2-2
CDR3: CASSAVTGLGELFF

V: TRBV19
J: TRBJ2-2
CDR3: CASRIPPGTGELFF

V: TRBV7-9
J: TRBJ2-1
CDR3: CASSLGGLAGRGGHNEQFF

V: TRBV5-1
J: TRBJ2-1
CDR3: CASSLVAGANNEQFF

V: TRBV2
J: TRBJ2-5
CDR3: CASSVTGTQYF

V: TRBV15
J: TRBJ2-1
CDR3: CATSRGWGPYNEQFF

V: TRBV2
J: TRBJ2-2
CDR3: CASGGLSPNTGELFF

V: TRBV13
J: TRBJ2-5
CDR3: CASSLGWGSVQETQYF

V: TRBV19
J: TRBJ1-1
CDR3: CASSTGSGRMNTEAFF

V: TRBV6-5
J: TRBJ1-5
CDR3: CASSYLYSNQPQHF

V: TRBV4-2
J: TRBJ1-1
CDR3: CASSAPGTGNTEAFF

V: TRBV7-2
J: TRBJ2-1
CDR3: CASSLEGRSYNEQFF

V: TRBV18
J: TRBJ2-5
CDR3: CASSPPASGGQETQYF

V: TRBV6-1
J: TRBJ2-1
CDR3: CASSAQGALANEQFF

V: TRBV6-5
J: TRBJ1-6
CDR3: CASSSRDTRSPLHF

V: TRBV11-3
J: TRBJ2-2
CDR3: CASSLVTGALNTGELFF

V: TRBV7-5
J: TRBJ2-7
CDR3: CARSLAFGRCEQYF

V: TRBV6-5
J: TRBJ2-3
CDR3: CASRRGKTDTQYF

V: TRBV5-4
J: TRBJ2-7
CDR3: CASHRAGGPLGSYEQYF

V: TRBV11-2
J: TRBJ1-5
CDR3: CASSLDRRQPQHF

V: TRBV6-1
J: TRBJ1-3
CDR3: CASAFTGLGNTIYF

V: TRBV2
J: TRBJ2-1
CDR3: CASSGDTGRQFF

V: TRBV6-4
J: TRBJ1-2
CDR3: CASSVEGQANSGYTF

V: TRBV7-3
J: TRBJ1-1
CDR3: CASSRAPNTEAFF

V: TRBV6-1
J: TRBJ1-4
CDR3: CASRDRGPNEKLFF

V: TRBV10-3
J: TRBJ2-7
CDR3: CAISESSGASSYEQYF

V: TRBV6-1
J: TRBJ1-1
CDR3: CASSVEGSGTEAFF

V: TRBV5-1
J: TRBJ2-5
CDR3: CASSLGQGETQYF

V: TRBV11-2
J: TRBJ2-2
CDR3: CASSRIQGQSGELFF

V: TRBV19
J: TRBJ1-1
CDR3: CASSINVRLNTEAFF

V: TRBV6-5
J: TRBJ1-6
CDR3: CASRKNSPLHF

V: TRBV6-5
J: TRBJ1-5
CDR3: CASSADQPQHF

V: TRBV19
J: TRBJ2-3
CDR3: CASSSRVGGTSTDTQYF

V: TRBV2
J: TRBJ2-2
CDR3: CASSELGQGNVAGELFF

V: TRBV4-1
J: TRBJ2-3
CDR3: CASSQLAGGTDTQYF

V: TRBV18
J: TRBJ2-7
CDR3: CASSRDGNSYEQYF

V: TRBV7-9
J: TRBJ2-1
CDR3: CASSLYRENEQFF

V: TRBV18
J: TRBJ2-1
CDR3: CASSLRDTYEQFF

V: TRBV2
J: TRBJ2-7
CDR3: CASRRETGLSSYEQYF

V: TRBV27
J: TRBJ2-2
CDR3: CASSLKKTGPGELFF

V: TRBV2
J: TRBJ1-1
CDR3: CASTDRGRPVNTEAFF

V: TRBV11-1
J: TRBJ2-7
CDR3: CASSEGGAPTYEQYF

V: TRBV18
J: TRBJ2-3
CDR3: CASSPPWVSESTQYF

V: TRBV19
J: TRBJ2-3
CDR3: CASSIDRHPSDYTDTQYF

V: TRBV5-4
J: TRBJ1-2
CDR3: CASSSEQGAYGYTF

V: TRBV6-5
J: TRBJ1-1
CDR3: CASSRTGGEDTEAFF

V: TRBV5-1
J: TRBJ2-1
CDR3: CASSPATAGGYNEQFF

V: TRBV15
J: TRBJ2-5
CDR3: CATSRSQKQETQYF

V: TRBV6-5
J: TRBJ2-2
CDR3: CASSRDRAETGELFF

V: TRBV10-3
J: TRBJ1-1
CDR3: CAISVDSFTLGEAFF

V: TRBV4-1
J: TRBJ1-5
CDR3: CASSQGQDQRPQHF

V: TRBV7-8
J: TRBJ2-5
CDR3: CASEAGTKSVQETQYF

V: TRBV11-1
J: TRBJ1-6
CDR3: CASSLGDRQSPLHF

V: TRBV9
J: TRBJ1-5
CDR3: CASSRPGQPQHF

V: TRBV20-1
J: TRBJ1-1
CDR3: CSAAMNTEAFF

V: TRBV6-4
J: TRBJ2-1
CDR3: CASRQGQGEYNEQFF

V: TRBV30
J: TRBJ2-7
CDR3: CAWSSSGPPPSYF

V: TRBV5-1
J: TRBJ2-5
CDR3: CASSSGLAGTLETQYF